One sample yielded the 18 T cell receptor beta chains listed below, sequenced in a study of T cell repertoires in ileal Crohn's disease. Time point of the sample: neoterminal ileum biopsy at postoperative endoscopy, about 6 months after surgery. Sequencing used immunoSEQ multiplex PCR; TCRdb keeps in-frame clones, though not all of them. The sample has roughly 450 clones, over 70% seen once. The specimen sequenced was ileal tissue. Receptor source: an adult with Crohn's disease.

V gene TRBV7-3 combines with J gene TRBJ2-3, with 8 positions matching TRBD1. The CDR3 covers 13 residues. V lost 3 bases, J lost 5 bases, and 1 base stayed unmatched. Germline CDR1 reads SGHTA; CDR2 reads FQGTGA. DNA of the CDR3: TGTGCCAGCAGCTTGACAGGGGTAGATACGCAGTATTTT. It codes for CASSLTGVDTQYF.

The J gene is TRBJ2-7, the V gene TRBV30; D is possibly TRBD1 or TRBD2 (6 bases each). CDR1 and CDR2 from the germline V gene are GTSNPN and SVGIG (reference sequence). V was trimmed by 3 bases and J by 2 bases, leaving 14 bases between them. The CDR3 is made up of 14 amino acids. CDR3 sequence (DNA): TGTGCCTGGAGGGCCGGTAGGGGGGCCTACGAGCAGTACTTC. This translates into CAWRAGRGAYEQYF.

The chain joins TRBV7-8 to TRBJ2-7, with D maybe TRBD1 (5 bases). This CDR3 spans 14 amino acids. The germline CDR1 and CDR2 sequences are SGHVS and FQNEAQ. Trimming shortened V by 2 bases and J by 0 bases, and 8 bases separated the two germline ends. This CDR3 is CASSLSTGSYEQYV. The DNA of the CDR3 is TGTGCCAGCAGCTTAAGTACAGGCTCCTACGAGCAGTACGTC.

The chain couples TRBV15 to TRBJ1-2; 7 positions agree with TRBD1. Unmatched junction bases numbered 10, after V lost 5 bases and J lost 7 bases. Germline-derived CDR1 and CDR2 are LNHNV and YYDKDF (reference sequence). CDR3 length: 14 amino acids. CDR3 sequence: CATSEEGARGGYTF. The CDR3 nucleotides read TGTGCCACCAGCGAGGAGGGGGCGCGCGGTGGCTACACCTTC.

Note on this clone: Other DNA sequences in this specimen translate into the identical CDR3. V usage is TRBV19 and J usage is TRBJ1-1; a weak D match, TRBD1 (5 bases). The CDR3 has 11 residues. The germline V gene encodes CDR1 LNHDA and CDR2 SQIVND (reference sequence). Trimming stripped 7 bases from V and 4 bases from J, with 7 bases between. The CDR3, as DNA: TGTGCCAGTAAGGGGAGCACTGAAGCTTTCTTT. This translates into CASKGSTEAFF.

V and J are TRBV6-5 and TRBJ2-1; the match to TRBD2 covers 14 bases. This CDR3 has 16 residues. Unmatched junction bases numbered 3, after V lost 1 base and J lost 7 bases. Germline CDR1 is MNHEY and CDR2 is SVGAGI. Here the CDR3 reads CASSYYGTSGRNEQFF. DNA for the CDR3: TGTGCCAGCAGTTACTATGGGACTAGCGGGAGAAATGAGCAGTTCTTC.

The chain has TRBV7-3 and TRBJ2-5, with 8 nucleotides matching TRBD1. CDR3 size: 13 residues. Germline loops: CDR1 SGHTA, CDR2 FQGTGA. With 5 bases clipped from V and 4 bases from J, the junction kept 3 bases outside the gene matches. CDR3 bases: TGTGCCAGCAGCCAGGGGGCGGGAGAGACCCAGTACTTC. Protein sequence: CASSQGAGETQYF.

The V gene is TRBV29-1, the J gene TRBJ1-2; D not certain. V lost 1 base and J lost 5, with 17 bases in between. There are 15 residues in the CDR3. Germline loops: CDR1 SQVTM, CDR2 ANQGSEA. For the CDR3, the DNA is TGCAGCGTTGAAGGACAACCGGGAGCCCAGTATGGCTACACCTTC. Amino acids: CSVEGQPGAQYGYTF.

The chain combines TRBV15 with TRBJ2-2; a weak D match, TRBD1 (5 bases). The length of the CDR3 is 15 residues. From germline, CDR1 is LNHNV and CDR2 YYDKDF (reference sequence). Trimming took 2 bases from V and 2 from J, leaving 9 bases between them. The CDR3, as DNA: TGTGCCACCAGCAGATCCCGGACAAACACCGGGGAGCTGTTTTTT. Residues: CATSRSRTNTGELFF. The full variable domain, with the rest looked up from reference TRBV15 and TRBJ2-2, is DAMVIQNPRYQVTQFGKPVTLSCSQTLNHNVMYWYQQKSSQAPKLLFHYYDKDFNNEADTPDNFQSRRPNTSFCFLDIRSPGLGDTAMYLCATSRSRTNTGELFFGEGSRLTVL.

CDR3 in DNA: TGCGCCAGCAGCTTGGTCACTAGCGGGAGCGGGGAGCTGTTTTTT. Its translation: CASSLVTSGSGELFF. This chain joins TRBV5-1 and TRBJ2-2; 11 bases agree with TRBD2. CDR1 SGHRS and CDR2 YFSETQ come from the germline V gene. The junction had 2 bases not matched to a gene; V was cut back by 0 bases and J by 7 bases. This CDR3 has 15 residues.

This clone was seen more than once but under ten times. The rearrangement links TRBV12-5 to TRBJ2-6; D is unclear. Germline CDR1 reads LGHNT; CDR2 reads FRNRAP. V was clipped by 6 bases and J by 3 bases, with 9 bases between them. The CDR3 extends over 14 amino acids. CDR3 amino acids: CASGLYGGANVLTF. CDR3 coding DNA: TGTGCTAGTGGCCTTTACGGTGGGGCCAACGTCCTGACTTTC.

The chain employs TRBV7-2 and TRBJ1-2; the match to TRBD1 covers 8 bases. The V gene end was trimmed by 4 bases and the J gene end by 5 bases; junction bases not matched to a gene: 9. Germline V CDR1 and CDR2: SGHTA, FQGNSA. The length of the CDR3 is 15 residues. CDR3 DNA: TGTGCCAGCAGCTCCCAACAGGGGGTCGGGTATGGCTACACCTTC. Translating it yields CASSSQQGVGYGYTF.

The chain has TRBV10-3 and TRBJ2-6; D is unresolved. V was shortened by 3 bases and J by 6 bases, with 3 bases between the two germline ends. Germline V gene lookup returns CDR1 ENHRY and CDR2 SYGVKD. The CDR3 consists of 12 residues. The CDR3 sequence is CAISDEANVLTF. Written as DNA, the CDR3 is TGTGCCATCAGTGACGAGGCCAACGTCCTGACTTTC.

The chain links TRBV7-2 to TRBJ2-3, with 9 nucleotides matching TRBD2. This CDR3 comprises 16 residues. The germline V gene encodes CDR1 SGHTA and CDR2 FQGNSA. J gave up 0 bases and V 5 bases, and 6 bases lay outside the gene matches. The CDR3 nucleotides are TGTGCCAGCAGCCGTTCGACTAGCGGCAGCACAGATACGCAGTATTTT. It is translated as CASSRSTSGSTDTQYF.

The V call is TRBV27, the J call TRBJ1-6; D is ambiguous. V was pared by 6 bases and J by 0 bases, with 18 bases between. Per the germline V gene, CDR1 is MNHEY and CDR2 is SMNVEV (reference sequence). This CDR3 is 18 amino acids long. In DNA, the CDR3 is TGTGCCAGCAGCATCTCTCGTGACACCAACTCCTATAATTCACCCCTCCACTTT. Amino acids: CASSISRDTNSYNSPLHF.

The chain couples TRBV5-4 to TRBJ2-3; possibly TRBD1 for D (6 bases). V was pared by 1 base and J by 4 bases, with 13 bases between. Looked up from germline, CDR1 is SGHNT and CDR2 is YYREEE (reference sequence). This CDR3 is built from 15 residues. The chain's CDR3 is CASSLKQGASDTQYF. In DNA, the CDR3 is TGTGCCAGCAGCTTGAAACAGGGTGCGTCAGATACGCAGTATTTT.

The chain has TRBV18 and TRBJ1-3; D is uncertain. V lost 3 bases and J 1 base, leaving 1 base between the germline ends. CDR3 length equals 12 residues. In germline, CDR1 is KGHSH, CDR2 LQKENI. In DNA form, the CDR3 reads TGTGCCAGCTCACCGTCTGGAAACACCATATATTTT. Translation: CASSPSGNTIYF.

This clone was seen a few times. The chain employs TRBV1 and TRBJ2-1. TRBV1 is a documented pseudogene. CDR3 length equals 14 residues. The CDR3, as DNA: TGCACCAGCAGCCAGTTTAGGCTGGGCAATGAGCAGTTCTTC. Its translation is CTSSQFRLGNEQFF.